Each of the 11 T cell receptor beta chains below was sequenced from the same sample in a study of T cells in Graves' hyperthyroidism and ophthalmopathy. RNA transcripts yielded amplified TCR beta CDR3 regions. The TCR CDR3 first-round RT-PCR relied on the HTBI primer set. TCRdb passed the multiplex PCR reads through MiXCR, listing each CDR3 protein once. The table includes around 350,000 distinct CDR3 sequences, around 14% detected once. Input material: blood. The receptor source for this set is a woman aged 18-29 years with Graves' hyperthyroidism that later progressed to Graves' ophthalmopathy.

In this sample, this clonotype turned up a few times. The chain combines TRBV2 with TRBJ2-5; TRBD1 matches 9 bases. CDR1 SNHLY and CDR2 FYNNEI come from the germline V gene. Losses at the gene ends were 6 bases for V and 5 bases for J; bases not matched to a gene: 7. CDR3 size: 14 residues. The CDR3: CASRLRDRDETQYF. CDR3 nucleotides: TGTGCCAGCAGGCTCCGGGACAGGGATGAGACCCAGTACTTC.

This clonotype was counted ten times or more. This chain joins TRBV14 and TRBJ2-1; D unclear. Germline CDR1 and CDR2: SGHDN and FVKESK. The CDR3 consists of 13 residues. Trimming removed 3 bases from V and 7 bases from J, with 10 bases in between. The CDR3 bases are TGTGCCAGCAGCCAGGTCAATCGAAATGAGCAGTTCTTC. Its translation: CASSQVNRNEQFF.

This chain links TRBV18 with TRBJ2-1; 11 positions agree with TRBD2. The CDR3 runs 17 residues. V lost 0 bases to trimming and J lost 5 bases; unmatched junction nucleotides: 6. The germline CDR1 and CDR2 sequences are KGHSH and LQKENI. CDR3 residues: CASSPPFGTSGNNEQFF. CDR3 nucleotide sequence: TGTGCCAGCTCACCACCTTTCGGGACTAGCGGAAACAATGAGCAGTTCTTC.

This clonotype was found many times. CDR3 region: CSARDPRVGVEQYF. In DNA, the CDR3 is TGCAGTGCTAGAGATCCCCGGGTAGGGGTCGAGCAGTACTTC. The gene calls are TRBV20-1 and TRBJ2-7, with D possibly TRBD1 on 5 matching bases. The CDR3 is made up of 14 amino acids. V lost 0 bases and J lost 6, with 15 bases in between. CDR1 DFQATT and CDR2 SNEGSKA come from the germline V gene (reference sequence).

CDR3 sequence: CASSPRDRGEASPLHF. The CDR3 DNA follows: TGTGCCAGCAGCCCTCGGGACAGGGGTGAGGCTTCACCCCTCCACTTT. The gene calls are TRBV7-9 and TRBJ1-6; 10 bases are shared with TRBD1. The CDR3 is 16 amino acids. Trimming removed 5 bases from V and 9 bases from J; junction bases left unmatched: 10. Germline-derived CDR1 and CDR2 are SEHNR and FQNEAQ (reference sequence). Full variable domain (rest looked up from reference TRBV7-9 and TRBJ1-6): DTGVSQNPRHKITKRGQNVTFRCDPISEHNRLYWYRQTLGQGPEFLTYFQNEAQLEKSRLLSDRFSAERPKGSFSTLEIQRTEQGDSAMYLCASSPRDRGEASPLHFGNGTRLTVT.

V is TRBV24-1 and J is TRBJ2-3; maybe TRBD1 (6 bases). The V end was cut by 3 bases, the J end by 1 base, with 10 bases between. This CDR3 has 15 residues. Germline-derived CDR1 and CDR2 are KGHDR and SFDVKD. The CDR3 is CATSDSSGGTDTQYF. CDR3 sequence (DNA): TGTGCCACCAGTGATAGCTCAGGGGGCACAGATACGCAGTATTTT.

This clonotype was picked up many times. The chain couples TRBV28 to TRBJ2-7; 11 bases agree with TRBD2. CDR3 length equals 15 residues. The germline V gene encodes CDR1 MDHEN and CDR2 SYDVKM. With 5 bases clipped from V and 3 bases from J, the junction kept 6 bases outside the gene matches. The CDR3 region is CASSPAGTSGYEQYF. The CDR3 nucleotides read TGTGCCAGCAGTCCCGCCGGGACTAGCGGCTACGAGCAGTACTTC.

Ten or more counts support this clonotype. V and J are TRBV20-1 and TRBJ1-5; 8 nucleotides line up with TRBD1. The V and J ends lost 5 bases and 6 bases, in that order; junction bases with no gene match: 9. This CDR3 is built from 14 residues. CDR1 and CDR2 (germline): DFQATT, SNEGSKA (reference sequence). The CDR3 sequence is CSARTGQGGQPQHF. For the CDR3, the DNA is TGCAGTGCTCGGACTGGACAGGGAGGTCAGCCCCAGCATTTT.

A note on this clonotype: This may be a read error, as it is one base from a much larger clone. The CDR3 sequence is CASSPGLAGLPQETPYF. The CDR3 bases are TGTGCCAGCAGCCCGGGACTAGCGGGCTTACCCCAAGAGACCCCGTACTTC. The gene calls are TRBV11-2 and TRBJ2-5; 12 bases agree with TRBD2. Looked up from germline, CDR1 is SGHAT and CDR2 is FQNNGV. The CDR3 has 17 residues.

This clonotype was seen ten or more times. The chain employs TRBV5-1 and TRBJ1-5; no firm D call. From germline, CDR1 is SGHRS and CDR2 YFSETQ. V was trimmed by 4 bases and J by 4 bases, leaving 21 bases between them. There are 17 residues in the CDR3. The DNA of the CDR3 is TGCGCCAGCAGCCCAAATAAAGGGCCCAAAGAAAATCAGCCCCAGCATTTT. Its translation is CASSPNKGPKENQPQHF.

This clonotype was seen a handful of times. The chain couples TRBV20-1 to TRBJ1-3; D unresolved. V was shortened by 0 bases and J by 0 bases, with 6 bases between the two germline ends. The CDR3 covers 14 residues. The germline CDR1 and CDR2 sequences are DFQATT and SNEGSKA (reference sequence). CDR3 DNA: TGCAGTGCTAGAGAGTCAGGCTCTGGAAACACCATATATTTT. This codes for CSARESGSGNTIYF.